This T cell receptor beta chain was documented in a study of yellow fever vaccine responses in identical twins. TCRdb re-called the RT-PCR reads through MiXCR, storing one row per CDR3 protein. The sample lists about 19,000 distinct CDR3 sequences, roughly 72% occurring once. Study-level results: Twins reportedly showed a vaccine T cell response that seemed partly convergent and partly personalized.

V shed 5 bases, J shed 6 bases, and the junction held 4 bases outside the gene matches. The CDR3 length is 13 residues. The germline CDR1 and CDR2 sequences are PRHDT and FYEKMQ (reference sequence). A few counts support this clonotype. Its antigen is not identified. The chain uses TRBV13 and TRBJ2-3; 8 bases are shared with TRBD1. Here the sequenced sample was T cells from blood (PBMCs), unsorted or a sorted subset (not recorded which), taken before or after yellow fever vaccination (not recorded which). The TCR originated in a woman under 30 who received the yellow fever vaccine. The CDR3 sequence is CASSADRGDTQYF. DNA for the CDR3: TGTGCCAGCAGCGCCGACAGGGGCGATACGCAGTATTTT. Supplemented by reference TRBV13 and TRBJ2-3, the full variable domain reads AAGVIQSPRHLIKEKRETATLKCYPIPRHDTVYWYQQGPGQDPQFLISFYEKMQSDKGSIPDRFSAQQFSDYHSELNMSSLELGDSALYFCASSADRGDTQYFGPGTRLTVL.